This entry is about one TCR beta chain. Sequencing used immunoSEQ multiplex PCR; TCRdb keeps in-frame clones, though not all of them. The sample includes roughly 70,000 clones, 86% of them seen just once. Unmatched junction bases numbered 7, after V lost 5 bases and J lost 5 bases. There are 15 residues in the CDR3. Germline CDR1 and CDR2: SGHTA and FQGTGA. These data belong to a study of blood T cell repertoires in COVID-19. Overall study context: PBMCs, B-cell-depleted T cells, or T cells provided the cDNA or gDNA that made up the material.

Material for sequencing was peripheral blood. This sequence originates from a man aged 65 to 79 with active COVID-19. The chain couples TRBV7-3 to TRBJ2-3; 10 nucleotides line up with TRBD2. CDR3 protein: CASSRAGGLGDTQYF. The CDR3 DNA is TGTGCCAGCAGCCGAGCGGGAGGGCTTGGAGATACGCAGTATTTT.